The present TCR beta chain was sequenced within a study of CD8+ T cells in alopecia areata. Study-wide background: Tofacitinib was taken orally by treated patients, and the dose was 5 to 10 mg twice daily. General study findings and limits: TCRs were shared less clearly across patients than in mice, possibly for HLA-related reasons. Scalp lesions, especially in alopecia totalis/universalis, had higher clonality than normal scalp.

The sequencing template was cDNA reverse transcribed from extracted RNA. The repertoire was sequenced with immunoSEQ multiplex PCR; TCRdb's copy has only in-frame clones and lacks some. In the table there are 90,000 to 100,000 clones, about 40% of which are singletons. Trimming left V 3 bases short and J 12 bases short, with 11 bases between. Germline loops: CDR1 MNHNY, CDR2 SVGAGI (reference sequence). This CDR3 comprises 12 residues. Specimens obtained from alopecia areata patients comprised lesional scalp punch biopsies and peripheral blood. In this sample, this clone turned up a few times. The antigen remains undetermined.

This TCR was recovered from a human donor with alopecia areata. Sequencing was performed on CD4+ T cells sorted from blood. The rearrangement joins TRBV6-6 to TRBJ1-4; D unresolved. CDR3 in DNA: TGTGCCAGCAGTTATGTGGCCGGGGAACTGTTTTTT. Translated: CASSYVAGELFF.